The rows below give T cell receptor beta chains drawn from one sample of a study of T-cell memory formation after mild COVID-19. A single record per CDR3 protein comes from TCRdb applying MiXCR to the 5' RACE reads. The sample yields 450,000 to 650,000 distinct CDR3 sequences, about 20% seen once. Sequences were obtained from PBMCs or a T cell subset sorted from them (not recorded which). The source is an adult woman who had mild COVID-19 (a few samples of this study predate the infection). Cell type and time point are not known. Each CDR3 is given with its conserved first and last residue. A D gene is named only where the DNA matches it firmly. Expanded clones are given a class, and other clones once, few, many or no size at all.

V: TRBV2
D: -
size: -
J: TRBJ2-2
DNA: TGTGCCAGCAGCGGGACAAGGGGCACCGGGGAGCTGTTTTTT
CDR3: CASSGTRGTGELFF

V: TRBV4-3
D: TRBD2
size: few
J: TRBJ2-3
DNA: TGCGCCAGCAGCCAAGATCGGTCCCTAGCGGGAGCAGATACGCAGTATTTT
CDR3: CASSQDRSLAGADTQYF

V: TRBV2
D: -
size: -
J: TRBJ1-5
DNA: TGTGCCAGCATACCTGATAGCAATCAGCCCCAGCATTTT
CDR3: CASIPDSNQPQHF

V: TRBV3-1
D: -
size: -
J: TRBJ2-2
DNA: TGTGCCAGCGCCAGATACAGAAGCGCAGGCGGGGAGCTGTTTTTT
CDR3: CASARYRSAGGELFF

V: TRBV5-8
D: -
size: few
J: TRBJ2-3
DNA: TGTGCCAGCAGCTTTATGGGGGCATACACAGATACGCAGTATTTT
CDR3: CASSFMGAYTDTQYF

V: TRBV27
D: TRBD1
size: many
J: TRBJ2-1
DNA: TGTGCCAGCAGTTTTGTCAGGGGGCCGGACAATGAGCAGTTCTTC
CDR3: CASSFVRGPDNEQFF

V: TRBV20-1
D: -
size: many
J: TRBJ2-3
DNA: TGCAGTGCTAGCACAGATACGCAGTATTTT
CDR3: CSASTDTQYF

V: TRBV7-2
D: TRBD1
size: -
J: TRBJ2-7
DNA: TGTGCCAGCAGGACACCGACAGGGAAATCCTACGAGCAGTACTTC
CDR3: CASRTPTGKSYEQYF

V: TRBV24-1
D: -
size: -
J: TRBJ2-1
DNA: TGTGCCACCAGAGGAGGGGGGCCGAATGAGCAGTTCTTC
CDR3: CATRGGGPNEQFF

V: TRBV13
D: TRBD2
size: few
J: TRBJ2-3
DNA: TGTGCCAGCAGCCGCACCGGGGGGGCTGCGAGAGATACGCAGTATTTT
CDR3: CASSRTGGAARDTQYF

V: TRBV20-1
D: TRBD1
size: few
J: TRBJ1-2
DNA: TGCAGTGCTCCCCGGACAGGGGGCGGCTCGTATGGCTACACCTTC
CDR3: CSAPRTGGGSYGYTF

V: TRBV6-1
D: -
size: few
J: TRBJ2-7
DNA: TGTGCCAGCAGTGAAACTCGGACGCTCCGCGAGCAGTACTTC
CDR3: CASSETRTLREQYF

V: TRBV15
D: -
size: few
J: TRBJ2-1
DNA: TGTGCCACCAGCCGTGGGATTGAGCAGTTCTTC
CDR3: CATSRGIEQFF

V: TRBV6-5
D: TRBD1
size: -
J: TRBJ2-7
DNA: TGTGCCAGCAGTTACCAAGAAGGCGGGACAGGTGATATTACCTACGAGCAGTACTTC
CDR3: CASSYQEGGTGDITYEQYF

V: TRBV12-3/TRBV12-4
D: TRBD1
size: few
J: TRBJ2-2
DNA: TGTGCCAGCAGTCCAGACAGGGGGGCCGGGGAGCTGTTTTTT
CDR3: CASSPDRGAGELFF

V: TRBV27
D: TRBD2
size: few
J: TRBJ2-2
DNA: TGTGCCAGCAGTTTATTTGCGGGGGGGCCGGACGGGGAGCTGTTTTTT
CDR3: CASSLFAGGPDGELFF

V: TRBV5-6
D: -
size: few
J: TRBJ2-1
DNA: TGTGCCAGCAGCAAATGGGGTTCTTACTCCTACAATGAGCAGTTCTTC
CDR3: CASSKWGSYSYNEQFF

V: TRBV12-3/TRBV12-4
D: -
size: few
J: TRBJ2-5
DNA: TGTGCCAGCAGTCCGGGCAATACCCAAGAGACCCAGTACTTC
CDR3: CASSPGNTQETQYF

V: TRBV2
D: -
size: many
J: TRBJ2-5
DNA: TGTGCCAGCAGCGCTCAAGAGACCCAGTACTTC
CDR3: CASSAQETQYF

V: TRBV12-3/TRBV12-4
D: TRBD2
size: -
J: TRBJ2-5
DNA: TGTGCCAGCAGCGGACTAGCGGGAGTACAAGAGACCCAGTACTTC
CDR3: CASSGLAGVQETQYF

V: TRBV28
D: -
size: few
J: TRBJ1-5
DNA: TGTGCCAGCAGTTTCGAGGGCCAGTTGAATCAGCCCCAGCATTTT
CDR3: CASSFEGQLNQPQHF

V: TRBV20-1
D: TRBD2
size: -
J: TRBJ2-5
DNA: TGCAGTGCTAGAGACCCCGTGCGGGGGCAAGAGACCCAGTACTTC
CDR3: CSARDPVRGQETQYF

V: TRBV4-2
D: -
size: many
J: TRBJ1-6
DNA: TGTGCCAGCAGCCCCGGAAATACTCATTCACCCCTCCACTTT
CDR3: CASSPGNTHSPLHF

V: TRBV19
D: -
size: -
J: TRBJ2-6
DNA: TGTGCCAGTAGAGTCATAATCGGGACTGGACCCACTGGGGCCAACGTCCTGACTTTC
CDR3: CASRVIIGTGPTGANVLTF

V: TRBV20-1
D: -
size: -
J: TRBJ2-5
DNA: TGCGGAAACCTAAGGGGACCCCAAGAGACCCAGTACTTC
CDR3: CGNLRGPQETQYF

V: TRBV14
D: -
size: -
J: TRBJ2-5
DNA: TGTGCCAGCAGCCAATACGCCGGGGAGACCCAGTACTTC
CDR3: CASSQYAGETQYF

V: TRBV5-1
D: TRBD2
size: -
J: TRBJ2-1
DNA: TGCGCCAGCAGCCAAGCCCCGCCCGGGACTAGCGGGGGGGCGGATGAGCAGTTCTTC
CDR3: CASSQAPPGTSGGADEQFF

V: TRBV2
D: TRBD2
size: few
J: TRBJ2-3
DNA: TGTGCCAGCAGTGAGGGACTAGCCACAGATACGCAGTATTTT
CDR3: CASSEGLATDTQYF

V: TRBV27
D: TRBD2
size: -
J: TRBJ2-1
DNA: TGTGCCAGCAGTTTATCATCTAGCGGGGGTTGGTACAATGAGCAGTTCTTC
CDR3: CASSLSSSGGWYNEQFF

V: TRBV19
D: TRBD1
size: -
J: TRBJ1-5
DNA: TGTGCCAGTAGTCTCTGGCAGGGGGGTACCAATCAGCCCCAGCATTTT
CDR3: CASSLWQGGTNQPQHF

V: TRBV12-3/TRBV12-4
D: TRBD1
size: -
J: TRBJ2-7
DNA: TGTGCCAGCAGGCCCGGGACAGTAGCCTACGAGCAGTACTTC
CDR3: CASRPGTVAYEQYF

V: TRBV29-1
D: TRBD2
size: -
J: TRBJ2-7
DNA: TGCAGCGTGGTACTGCGGGGGGGCCGATACGAGCAGTACTTC
CDR3: CSVVLRGGRYEQYF

V: TRBV12-3/TRBV12-4
D: -
size: few
J: TRBJ1-1
DNA: TGTGCCAGCAGTATTCAAGGGGACACTGAAGCTTTCTTT
CDR3: CASSIQGDTEAFF

V: TRBV5-1
D: TRBD2
size: few
J: TRBJ2-7
DNA: TGCGCCAGCAGCTTGGCGGGAGGGCAAGAGCAGTACTTC
CDR3: CASSLAGGQEQYF

V: TRBV5-6
D: TRBD1
size: -
J: TRBJ1-2
DNA: TGTGCCAGCAGCTATCCGGCGGGACAGGGGATTGGCTACACCTTC
CDR3: CASSYPAGQGIGYTF

V: TRBV4-3
D: -
size: few
J: TRBJ2-5
DNA: TGCGCCAGCAGCCTAGAGATGCGCTCCCAAGAGACCCAGTACTTC
CDR3: CASSLEMRSQETQYF

V: TRBV25-1
D: -
size: -
J: TRBJ1-1
DNA: TGTGCCAGCAGTGTCGAGGGGCCTTTCCGAAAAAACAGAGAGAACACTGAAGCTTTCTTT
CDR3: CASSVEGPFRKNRENTEAFF

V: TRBV7-3
D: -
size: -
J: TRBJ2-2
DNA: TGTGCCAGCAGCTTAAAAATGGGGGGTGGACACTCGAACACCGGGGAGCTGTTTTTT
CDR3: CASSLKMGGGHSNTGELFF

V: TRBV9
D: TRBD2
size: few
J: TRBJ2-7
DNA: TGTGCCAGCAGCGTAGAGGCGGGAGGGCCCTTCGAGCAGTACTTC
CDR3: CASSVEAGGPFEQYF

V: TRBV4-1
D: -
size: -
J: TRBJ1-2
DNA: TGCGCCAGCAGCCCCCGCCGAACAGGGTTGTCTGGCTACACCTTC
CDR3: CASSPRRTGLSGYTF

V: TRBV15
D: -
size: -
J: TRBJ2-1
DNA: TGTGCCACCAGCAGAGCCATGGATGAGCAGTTCTTC
CDR3: CATSRAMDEQFF

V: TRBV3-1
D: TRBD2
size: many
J: TRBJ2-3
DNA: TGTGCCAGCAGCCGGGGACTAGCGGGGGGGAGCACAGATACGCAGTATTTT
CDR3: CASSRGLAGGSTDTQYF

V: TRBV12-3/TRBV12-4
D: -
size: few
J: TRBJ1-1
DNA: TGTGCCAGCAGGCCGCAGGTAAACACTGAAGCTTTCTTT
CDR3: CASRPQVNTEAFF

V: TRBV27
D: TRBD1
size: -
J: TRBJ2-7
DNA: TGTGCCAGCAGTCTACGAATCGGGACAGGGGGCTACGAGCAGTACTTC
CDR3: CASSLRIGTGGYEQYF